This TCR beta chain was sequenced during a study of blood T cell repertoires in COVID-19 (dated by TCRdb to the early 2020s). Turning to the overall study: Samples from collaborators originated in the United States, Italy and Spain and spanned both the acute and convalescent phases of COVID-19. Where available, HLA class I and class II types were taken from metadata supplied by the sample provider and were not determined by assay-based typing. The material from the prospective study consisted of cDNA or gDNA derived from T cells, B-cell-depleted T cells, or PBMCs. Deeply sampled blood TCRbeta repertoires from subjects exposed to, actively infected with, or recovered from COVID-19 were included in the dataset. Samples were obtained from the ongoing ImmuneRACE study (first 160 participants) and from 1,200 or so subjects provided by 6 global collaborators. The repertoires were made available in a free public database intended to serve as a resource for research on the immune response to SARS-CoV-2. The sample metadata nearly always contained a de-identified subject ID, COVID-19 status, age in years and sex.

The immunoSEQ Assay, a bias-controlled multiplex PCR, was used to amplify TCRbeta CDR3 regions from genomic DNA. For the original study's pipeline: The number of nucleated cells in each sample was estimated by amplification of reference gene primers within the assay. To quantify the absolute abundance of each unique TCRbeta CDR3 rearrangement, sequence reads were collapsed and filtered. For each sample, productive Simpson clonality was calculated by taking the square root of Simpson's diversity index across productive rearrangements. What TCRdb holds here is the immuneACCESS table cut down to in-frame rearrangements. Part of the clones is not present; checked against another copy, under half of the missing clones reflect an unresolved V gene, and the others are unexplained. The V and J calls and clone size come from that table; D and trimming were worked out from the DNA. Here the sample has roughly 170,000 clones; approximately 84% occur a single time. Clones ranked in the top ten supply roughly 5% of the sample.

Points the paper makes about the study in general: The amount of clinical and demographic metadata varied by source and participant and was provided uncurated.

Participants in the prospective study were aged 18 to 89 years, lived in under 30 United States geographic areas, and enrolled through a virtual design. In the prospective study, cohorts were assigned on the basis of participant-reported clinical history obtained from a screening survey and a study questionnaire. In the prospective study, whole blood, serum and a nasopharyngeal or oropharyngeal swab were collected from each participant by mobile phlebotomists. Participants in the prospective study had the option to provide additional blood draws and questionnaires over an approximately 2-month period. Prospective study blood samples were shipped either frozen or at room temperature before DNA extraction. V loses 3 bases at its end and J loses 4 bases; junction bases beyond the gene matches: 4. The CDR3 spans 15 residues, from the cysteine through the phenylalanine. Here the CDR3 DNA is all that survives: 45 bases in frame from base 1. The germline V gene yields SGHRS for CDR1 and YFSETQ for CDR2.

Worth noting for this clone: The antigen it binds to is not known. One base away there is no much larger clone; base qualities are not given. Other nucleotide sequences from this sample produce the same CDR3.

In this chain, TRBV5-1 is recombined with TRBJ1-2; TRBD1 matches 12 bases in the middle. The receptor's source is a woman aged 35 to 49 with acute COVID-19. The sequencing sample was made of PBMCs or T cells enriched from blood (not recorded which). The nucleotide sequence is TGCGCCAGCAGCTCGGGGACAGGGGGCGCCTATGGCTACACCTTC. It codes for CASSSGTGGAYGYTF.